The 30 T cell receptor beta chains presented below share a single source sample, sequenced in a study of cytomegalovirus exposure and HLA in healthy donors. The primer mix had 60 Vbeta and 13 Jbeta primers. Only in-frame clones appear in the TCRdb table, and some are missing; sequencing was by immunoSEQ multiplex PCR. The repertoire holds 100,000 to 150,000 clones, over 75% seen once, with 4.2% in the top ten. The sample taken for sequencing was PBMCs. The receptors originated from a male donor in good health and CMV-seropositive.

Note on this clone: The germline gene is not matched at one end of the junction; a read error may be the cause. Here the CDR3 reads CASSRREGETQYF. In DNA form, the CDR3 reads TGTGCAAGCAGCCGGCGGGAGGGAGAGACCCAGTACTTC. The rearrangement links TRBV7-3 to TRBJ2-5, with 9 nucleotides matching TRBD2. CDR1 and CDR2 (germline): SGHTA, FQGTGA. This CDR3 contains 13 residues.

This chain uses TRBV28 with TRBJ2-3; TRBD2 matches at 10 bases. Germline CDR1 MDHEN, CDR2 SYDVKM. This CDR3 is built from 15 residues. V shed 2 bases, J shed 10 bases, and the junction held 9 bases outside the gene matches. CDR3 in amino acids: CASSLRLAGEESQYF. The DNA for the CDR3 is TGTGCCAGCAGTTTAAGGCTAGCGGGGGAAGAGTCGCAGTATTTT.

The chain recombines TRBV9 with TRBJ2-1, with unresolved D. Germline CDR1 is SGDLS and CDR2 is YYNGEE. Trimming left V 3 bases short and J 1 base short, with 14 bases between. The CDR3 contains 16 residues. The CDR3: CASSDLTGASYNEQFF. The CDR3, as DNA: TGTGCCAGCAGCGACTTAACGGGTGCGTCCTACAATGAGCAGTTCTTC.

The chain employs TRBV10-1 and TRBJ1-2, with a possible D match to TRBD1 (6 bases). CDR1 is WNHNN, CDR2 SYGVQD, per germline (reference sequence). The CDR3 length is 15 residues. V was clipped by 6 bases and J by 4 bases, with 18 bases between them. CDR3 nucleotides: TGCGCCAGCAGAACGAGGGGAACAGGGATCTATGGCTACACCTTC. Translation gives CASRTRGTGIYGYTF.

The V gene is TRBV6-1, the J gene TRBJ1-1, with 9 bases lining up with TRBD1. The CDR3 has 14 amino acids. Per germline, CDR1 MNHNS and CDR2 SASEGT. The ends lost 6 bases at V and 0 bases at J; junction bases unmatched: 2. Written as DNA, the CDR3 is TGTGCCAGCAGAGGACAGGGGATGAACACTGAAGCTTTCTTT. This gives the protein CASRGQGMNTEAFF.

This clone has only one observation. CDR3 residues: CASSPPGQHQETQYF. The CDR3 DNA sequence: TGTGCCAGCAGTCCACCGGGACAGCACCAAGAGACCCAGTACTTC. V is TRBV28 and J is TRBJ2-5; TRBD1 matches 7 bases. Germline V CDR1 and CDR2: MDHEN, SYDVKM. The J segment lost 0 bases and the V segment lost 5 bases, leaving 6 bases of the junction unmatched. The CDR3 spans 15 residues.

CDR3 sequence: CASSYSNSRNSPLHF. Written as DNA, the CDR3 is TGTGCCAGCAGTTACTCAAACAGCAGAAATTCACCCCTCCACTTT. This chain joins TRBV6-5 and TRBJ1-6; D is unresolved. V lost 0 bases and J 7 bases, leaving 10 bases between the germline ends. Germline loops: CDR1 MNHEY, CDR2 SVGAGI. The CDR3 has 15 residues.

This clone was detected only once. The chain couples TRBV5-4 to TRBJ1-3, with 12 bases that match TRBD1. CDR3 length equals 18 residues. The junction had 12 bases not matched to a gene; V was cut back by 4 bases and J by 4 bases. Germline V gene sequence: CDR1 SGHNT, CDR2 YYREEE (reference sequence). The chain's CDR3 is CASSHPGGTGGRGNTIYF. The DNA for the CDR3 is TGTGCCAGCAGCCACCCAGGCGGGACAGGGGGCAGGGGAAACACCATATATTTT.

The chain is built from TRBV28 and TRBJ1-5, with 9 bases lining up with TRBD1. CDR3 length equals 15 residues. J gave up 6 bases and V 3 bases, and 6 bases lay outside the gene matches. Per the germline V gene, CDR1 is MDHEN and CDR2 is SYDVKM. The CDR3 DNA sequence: TGTGCCAGCAGTTTGGGACAGGGAGCTCGTCAGCCCCAGCATTTT. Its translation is CASSLGQGARQPQHF.

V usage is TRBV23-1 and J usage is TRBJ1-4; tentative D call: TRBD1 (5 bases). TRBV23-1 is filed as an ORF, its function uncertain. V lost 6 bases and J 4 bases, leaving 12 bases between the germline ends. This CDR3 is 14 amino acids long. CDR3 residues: CASRLWGRNEKLFF. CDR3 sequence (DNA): TGCGCCAGCAGACTGTGGGGCCGTAATGAAAAACTGTTTTTT.

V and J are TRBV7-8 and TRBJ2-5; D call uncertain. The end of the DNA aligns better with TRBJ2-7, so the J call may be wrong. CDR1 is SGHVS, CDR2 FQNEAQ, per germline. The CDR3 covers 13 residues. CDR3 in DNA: TGTGCCAGCAGCTTAGGCAAGCTCTACGAGCAGTACTTC. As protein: CASSLGKLYEQYF.

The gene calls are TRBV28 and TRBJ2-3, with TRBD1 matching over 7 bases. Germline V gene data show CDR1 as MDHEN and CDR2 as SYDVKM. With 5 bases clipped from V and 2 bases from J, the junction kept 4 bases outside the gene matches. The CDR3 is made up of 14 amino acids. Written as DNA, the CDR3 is TGTGCCAGCAGTCCACAGGGGAACACAGATACGCAGTATTTT. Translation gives CASSPQGNTDTQYF.

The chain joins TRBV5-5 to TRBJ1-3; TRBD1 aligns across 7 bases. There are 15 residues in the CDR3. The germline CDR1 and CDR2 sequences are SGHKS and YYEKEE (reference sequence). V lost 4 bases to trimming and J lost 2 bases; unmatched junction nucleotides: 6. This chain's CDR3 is CASSPGTAAGNTIYF. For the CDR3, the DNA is TGTGCCAGCAGCCCCGGGACAGCCGCTGGAAACACCATATATTTT. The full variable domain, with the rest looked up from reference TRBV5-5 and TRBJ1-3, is DAGVTQSPTHLIKTRGQQVTLRCSPISGHKSVSWYQQVLGQGPQFIFQYYEKEERGRGNFPDRFSARQFPNYSSELNVNALLLGDSALYLCASSPGTAAGNTIYFGEGSWLTVV.

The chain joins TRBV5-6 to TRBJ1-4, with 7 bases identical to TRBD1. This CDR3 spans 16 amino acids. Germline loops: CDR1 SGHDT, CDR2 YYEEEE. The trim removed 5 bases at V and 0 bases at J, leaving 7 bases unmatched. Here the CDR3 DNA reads TGTGCCAGCAGAGTACGGGACAGCCCAACTAATGAAAAACTGTTTTTT. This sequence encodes CASRVRDSPTNEKLFF.

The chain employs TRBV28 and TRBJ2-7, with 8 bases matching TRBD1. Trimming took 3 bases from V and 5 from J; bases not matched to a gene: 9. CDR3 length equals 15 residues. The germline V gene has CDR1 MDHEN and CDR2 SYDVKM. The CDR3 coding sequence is TGTGCCAGCAGTTTTCCCGGGACAGGCCTCGACGAGCAGTACTTC. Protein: CASSFPGTGLDEQYF.

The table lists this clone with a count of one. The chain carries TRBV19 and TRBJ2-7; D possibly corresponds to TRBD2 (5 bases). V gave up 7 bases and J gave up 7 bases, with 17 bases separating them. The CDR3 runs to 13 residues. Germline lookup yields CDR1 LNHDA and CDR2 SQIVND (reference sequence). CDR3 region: CASIPAGDLEQYF. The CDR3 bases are TGTGCCAGTATCCCTGCGGGCGATCTAGAGCAGTACTTC. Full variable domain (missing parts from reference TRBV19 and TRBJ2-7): DGGITQSPKYLFRKEGQNVTLSCEQNLNHDAMYWYRQDPGQGLRLIYYSQIVNDFQKGDIAEGYSVSREKKESFPLTVTSAQKNPTAFYLCASIPAGDLEQYFGPGTRLTVT.

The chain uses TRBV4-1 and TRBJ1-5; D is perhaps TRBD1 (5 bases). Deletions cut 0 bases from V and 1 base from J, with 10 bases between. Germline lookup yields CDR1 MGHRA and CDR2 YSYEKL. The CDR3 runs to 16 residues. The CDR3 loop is CASSQDDRPSNQPQHF. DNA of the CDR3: TGCGCCAGCAGCCAAGATGACAGACCGAGCAATCAGCCCCAGCATTTT.

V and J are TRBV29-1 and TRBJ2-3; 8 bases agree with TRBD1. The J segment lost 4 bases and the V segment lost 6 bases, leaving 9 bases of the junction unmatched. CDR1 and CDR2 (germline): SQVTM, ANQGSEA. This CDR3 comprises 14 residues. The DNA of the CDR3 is TGCAGCGTAAGACAGGGGAGTTCGGCAGATACGCAGTATTTT. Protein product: CSVRQGSSADTQYF.

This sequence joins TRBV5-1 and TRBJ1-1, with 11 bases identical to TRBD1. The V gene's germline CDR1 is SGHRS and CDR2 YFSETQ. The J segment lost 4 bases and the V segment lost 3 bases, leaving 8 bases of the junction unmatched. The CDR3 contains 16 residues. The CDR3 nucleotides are TGCGCCAGCAGCTCAACTATGGACAGGGGGCCCACTGAAGCTTTCTTT. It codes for CASSSTMDRGPTEAFF.

The DNA of the CDR3 is TGTGCCAGCAAAGGACAGGAGTTTTCCTACGAGCAGTACTTC. Translating it yields CASKGQEFSYEQYF. This rearrangement joins TRBV6-1 to TRBJ2-7, with TRBD1 matching over 7 bases. After removal of 7 bases from V and 1 base from J, the junction contained 7 bases not matched to a gene. CDR3 length: 14 amino acids. Germline lookup yields CDR1 MNHNS and CDR2 SASEGT.

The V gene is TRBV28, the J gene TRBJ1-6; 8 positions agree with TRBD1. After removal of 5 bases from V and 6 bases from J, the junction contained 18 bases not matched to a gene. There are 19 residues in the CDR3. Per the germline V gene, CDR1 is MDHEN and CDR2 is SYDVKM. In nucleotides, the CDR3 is TGTGCCAGCAGTCTAGATATGTTGGCAGGGGGCTTGTTTAATTCACCCCTCCACTTT. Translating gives CASSLDMLAGGLFNSPLHF. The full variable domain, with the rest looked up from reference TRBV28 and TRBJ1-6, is DVKVTQSSRYLVKRTGEKVFLECVQDMDHENMFWYRQDPGLGLRLIYFSYDVKMKEKGDIPEGYSVSREKKERFSLILESASTNQTSMYLCASSLDMLAGGLFNSPLHFGNGTRLTVT.

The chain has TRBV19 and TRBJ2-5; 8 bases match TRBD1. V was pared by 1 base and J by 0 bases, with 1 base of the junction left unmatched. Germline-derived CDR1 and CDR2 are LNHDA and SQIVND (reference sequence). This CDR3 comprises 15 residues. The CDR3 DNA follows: TGTGCCAGTAGTATAGGGACAGGGTACCAAGAGACCCAGTACTTC. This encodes CASSIGTGYQETQYF.

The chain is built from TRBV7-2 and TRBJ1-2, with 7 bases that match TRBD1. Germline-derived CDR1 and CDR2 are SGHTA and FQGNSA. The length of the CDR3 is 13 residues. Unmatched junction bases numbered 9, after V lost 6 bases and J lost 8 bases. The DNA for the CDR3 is TGTGCCAGCAGAATCGACAGGGTTGGCGGCTACACCTTC. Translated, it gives CASRIDRVGGYTF.

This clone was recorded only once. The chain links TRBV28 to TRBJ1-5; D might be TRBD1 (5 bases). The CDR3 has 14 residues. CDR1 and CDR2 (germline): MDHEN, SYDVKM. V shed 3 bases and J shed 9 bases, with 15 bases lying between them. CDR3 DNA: TGTGCCAGCAGTTTCGAAGGGGAACGGCGGCCCCAGCATTTT. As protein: CASSFEGERRPQHF. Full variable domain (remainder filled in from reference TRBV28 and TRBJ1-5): DVKVTQSSRYLVKRTGEKVFLECVQDMDHENMFWYRQDPGLGLRLIYFSYDVKMKEKGDIPEGYSVSREKKERFSLILESASTNQTSMYLCASSFEGERRPQHFGDGTRLSIL.

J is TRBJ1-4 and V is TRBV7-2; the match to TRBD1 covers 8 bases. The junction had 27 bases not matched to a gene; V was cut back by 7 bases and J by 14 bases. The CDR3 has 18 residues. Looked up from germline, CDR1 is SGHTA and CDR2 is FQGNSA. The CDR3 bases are TGTGCCAGCATGCGACGGACAGGGACTTCAGGCGACGTTCGGCTCCTGTTTTTT. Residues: CASMRRTGTSGDVRLLFF.

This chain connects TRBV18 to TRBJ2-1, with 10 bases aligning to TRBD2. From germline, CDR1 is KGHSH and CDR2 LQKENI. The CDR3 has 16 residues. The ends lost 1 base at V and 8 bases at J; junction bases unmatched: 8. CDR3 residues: CASSPRKLAGLDEQFF. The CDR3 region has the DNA TGTGCCAGCTCACCACGTAAACTAGCGGGATTGGATGAGCAGTTCTTC.

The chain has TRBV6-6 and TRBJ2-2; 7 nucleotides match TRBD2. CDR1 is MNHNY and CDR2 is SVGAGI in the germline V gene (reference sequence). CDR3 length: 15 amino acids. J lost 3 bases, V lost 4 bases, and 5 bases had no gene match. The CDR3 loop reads CASSCRAGDTGELFF. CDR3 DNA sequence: TGTGCCAGCAGTTGCCGCGCGGGGGACACCGGGGAGCTGTTTTTT.

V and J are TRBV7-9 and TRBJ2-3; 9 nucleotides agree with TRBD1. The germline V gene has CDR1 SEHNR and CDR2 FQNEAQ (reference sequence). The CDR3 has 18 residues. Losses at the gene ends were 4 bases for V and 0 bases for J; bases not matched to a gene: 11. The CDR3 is CASSYMDRGLLSTDTQYF. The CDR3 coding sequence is TGTGCCAGCAGCTATATGGACAGGGGTCTCCTTAGCACAGATACGCAGTATTTT.

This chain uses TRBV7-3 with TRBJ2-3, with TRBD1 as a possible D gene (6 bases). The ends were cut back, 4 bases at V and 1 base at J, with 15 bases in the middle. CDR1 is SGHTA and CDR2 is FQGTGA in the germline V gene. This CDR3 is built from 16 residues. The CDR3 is CASSSRTGSGTDTQYF. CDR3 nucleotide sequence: TGTGCCAGCAGCTCCCGAACAGGGTCTGGCACAGATACGCAGTATTTT.

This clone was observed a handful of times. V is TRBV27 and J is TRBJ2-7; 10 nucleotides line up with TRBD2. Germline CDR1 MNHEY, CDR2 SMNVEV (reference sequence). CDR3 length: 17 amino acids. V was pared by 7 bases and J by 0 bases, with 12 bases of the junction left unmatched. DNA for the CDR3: TGTGCCAGCACCCGCCTAGCGGGGGCGCGGGGCTCCTACGAGCAGTACTTC. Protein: CASTRLAGARGSYEQYF.